This section outlines one T cell receptor beta chain sequence together with its context. The clone's antigen remains unknown. No base qualities exist here, and no much larger clone lies one base off it. The sample is drawn from a study of control samples from healthy donors and cancer patients (dated by TCRdb to 2020 to 2022). Reading from cysteine to phenylalanine, the CDR3 counts 14 amino acids. CDR3 DNA only is kept here, 42 bases in frame from base 1. The germline V gene sets CDR1 to SNHLY and CDR2 to FYNNEI. V lost 8 bases and J lost 5 bases; the stretch between them is 17 bases long. To prepare the library, the immunoSEQ multiplex PCR assay was applied. Sourced from immuneACCESS, this table was stored by TCRdb with only in-frame sequences that have V and J called. A share of the clones is absent; for the studies checked, an unresolved V gene accounts for under half, and the remainder has no known explanation. The sample profile shows tens of thousands of clones; about nine tenths of them were found once. Of the sample, approximately 40% falls within the top ten clones.

The specimen sequenced was PBMCs. The TCR comes from a man aged 45-65 years with head and neck cancer. The sequence links TRBV2 to TRBJ2-3; the D region possibly corresponds to TRBD2 (6 bases align). The CDR3 amino acid sequence is: CASVTSQVGDTQYF. The nucleotides read TGTGCCAGCGTAACTAGCCAAGTGGGAGATACGCAGTATTTT.